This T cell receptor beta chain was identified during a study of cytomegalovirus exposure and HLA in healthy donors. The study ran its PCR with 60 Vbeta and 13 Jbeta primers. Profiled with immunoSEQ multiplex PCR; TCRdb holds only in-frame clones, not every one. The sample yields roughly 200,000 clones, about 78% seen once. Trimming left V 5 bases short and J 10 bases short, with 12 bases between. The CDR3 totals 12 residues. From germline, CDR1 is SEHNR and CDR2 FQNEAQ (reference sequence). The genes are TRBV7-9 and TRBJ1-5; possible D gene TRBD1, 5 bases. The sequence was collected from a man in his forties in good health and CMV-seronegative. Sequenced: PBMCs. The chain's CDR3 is CASSTPTDPQHF. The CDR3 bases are TGTGCCAGCAGCACGCCGACAGATCCCCAGCATTTT.